This T cell receptor (beta chain) was captured by sequencing in a study of OX40 agonist ivuxolimab in advanced cancers. Background on the study: The dose of intravenous ivuxolimab that patients received every 2 weeks ranged from 0.01 to 10 mg/kg.

The data were produced by immunoSEQ multiplex PCR, yet TCRdb's version contains in-frame clones alone and is incomplete. The data show roughly 110,000 clones, around 90% seen once. This CDR3 comprises 12 residues. CDR1 and CDR2 from the germline V gene are SNHLY and FYNNEI. The ends were cut back, 6 bases at V and 9 bases at J, with 11 bases in the middle. This specimen was CD4+ or CD8+ T cells sorted from blood, taken in a trial of the OX40 agonist ivuxolimab. V usage is TRBV2 and J usage is TRBJ2-2, with D possibly matching TRBD2 (5 bases). The TCR originated in an adult with an advanced solid tumor such as melanoma, head and neck, liver or kidney cancer. CDR3: CASSPSTRELFF. Written as DNA, the CDR3 is TGTGCCAGCAGCCCTAGCACTCGGGAGCTGTTTTTT.